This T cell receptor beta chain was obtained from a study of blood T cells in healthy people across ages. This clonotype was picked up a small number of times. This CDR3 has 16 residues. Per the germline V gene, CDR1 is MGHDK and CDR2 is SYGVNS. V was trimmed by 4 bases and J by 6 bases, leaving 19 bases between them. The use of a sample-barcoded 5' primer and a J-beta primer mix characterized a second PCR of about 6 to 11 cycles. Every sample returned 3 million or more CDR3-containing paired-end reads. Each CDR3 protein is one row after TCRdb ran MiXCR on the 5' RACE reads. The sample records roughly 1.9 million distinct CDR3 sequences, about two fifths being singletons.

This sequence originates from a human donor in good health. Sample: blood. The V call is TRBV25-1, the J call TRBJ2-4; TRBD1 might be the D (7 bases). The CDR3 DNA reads TGTGCCAGCAGTGCCCGGAGGGGGCAGGGGGGAAACATTCAGTACTTC. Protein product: CASSARRGQGGNIQYF. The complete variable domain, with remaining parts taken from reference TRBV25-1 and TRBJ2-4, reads EADIYQTPRYLVIGTGKKITLECSQTMGHDKMYWYQQDPGMELHLIHYSYGVNSTEKGDLSSESTVSRIRTEHFPLTLESARPSHTSQYLCASSARRGQGGNIQYFGAGTRLSVL.